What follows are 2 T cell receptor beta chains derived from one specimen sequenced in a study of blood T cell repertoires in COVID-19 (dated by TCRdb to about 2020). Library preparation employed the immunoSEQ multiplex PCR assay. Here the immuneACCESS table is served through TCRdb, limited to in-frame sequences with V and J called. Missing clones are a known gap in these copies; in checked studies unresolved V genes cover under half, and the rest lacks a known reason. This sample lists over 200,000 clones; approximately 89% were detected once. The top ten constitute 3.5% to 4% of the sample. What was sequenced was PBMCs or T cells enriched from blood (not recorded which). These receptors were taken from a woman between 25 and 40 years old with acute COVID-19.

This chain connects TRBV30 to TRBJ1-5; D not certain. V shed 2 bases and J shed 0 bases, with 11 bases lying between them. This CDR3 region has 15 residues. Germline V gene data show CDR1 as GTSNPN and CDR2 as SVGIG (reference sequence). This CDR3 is CAWSTEDHSNQPQHF. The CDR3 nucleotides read TGTGCCTGGAGTACTGAGGATCATAGCAATCAGCCCCAGCATTTT.

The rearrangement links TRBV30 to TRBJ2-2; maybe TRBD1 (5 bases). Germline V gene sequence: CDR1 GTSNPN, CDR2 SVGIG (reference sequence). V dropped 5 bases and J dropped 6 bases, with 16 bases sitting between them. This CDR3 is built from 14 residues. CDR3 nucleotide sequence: TGTGCCTGGTCGGCAGGGTTGTTGCCCGGGGAGCTGTTTTTT. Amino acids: CAWSAGLLPGELFF.